The rows below give T cell receptor beta chains drawn from one sample of a study of blood T cells in healthy people across ages. In TCRdb, the 5' RACE reads were re-called with MiXCR into one record per CDR3 protein. The table lists approximately 800,000 distinct CDR3 sequences, around 50% of them singletons. Material: blood. These receptor sequences come from a man in his forties in good health. Each CDR3 is given with its conserved first and last residue. The D gene is left open where the match is weak. Some rows mark clone size as missing; the rest say once, few, many or name a class of expanded clone.

clone_size | j_call | v_call | d_call | cdr3_nt | cdr3_aa
NA | TRBJ2-4 | TRBV27 | TRBD1 | TGTGCCAGCAGCACCGGGACAGGGGGGGACATTCAGTACTTC | CASSTGTGGDIQYF
few | TRBJ2-7 | TRBV20-1 | TRBD1 | TGCAGTGCTATAACTACAGGGGGGACCTACGAGCAGTACTTC | CSAITTGGTYEQYF
few | TRBJ2-5 | TRBV3-1 | TRBD1 | TGTGCCAGCAGCCAACCGGGGACAGGGAAAGAGACCCAGTACTTC | CASSQPGTGKETQYF
NA | TRBJ1-1 | TRBV7-6 | NA | TGTGCCAGCAGCTCCGAGAGCCGTATTAAGAACACTGAAGCTTTCTTT | CASSSESRIKNTEAFF
NA | TRBJ2-5 | TRBV21-1 | NA | TGTGCCAGCAGCATCCACCGGTCGAACAATGAGCAGTACTTC | CASSIHRSNNEQYF
NA | TRBJ1-5 | TRBV10-3 | NA | TGTGCCATCAGTGATAGTAGACAAAAAAATCAGCCCCAGCATTTT | CAISDSRQKNQPQHF
many | TRBJ2-5 | TRBV6-5 | TRBD2 | TGTGCCAGCAGTTACTCGGGACTAGCGGGAGGGGAGACCCAGTACTTC | CASSYSGLAGGETQYF
few | TRBJ2-3 | TRBV6-2/TRBV6-3 | NA | TGTGCCAGCAGTTCCCACCGGGACGTCGGGGCAGATACGCAGTATTTT | CASSSHRDVGADTQYF
NA | TRBJ2-7 | TRBV20-1 | TRBD2 | TGCAGTGCTAGAGTTCTAGCGGGAGGATCCCACGAGCAGTACTTC | CSARVLAGGSHEQYF
NA | TRBJ2-5 | TRBV5-1 | NA | TGCGCCAGCAGCTTGGCCTGGTCCGGACAGAACCAAGAGACCCAGTACTTC | CASSLAWSGQNQETQYF
NA | TRBJ1-4 | TRBV7-9 | NA | TGTGCCAGCAGCTTAGACAGCAAAGTCGCAACTAATGAAAAACTGTTTTTT | CASSLDSKVATNEKLFF
few | TRBJ2-3 | TRBV7-6 | NA | TGTGCCAGCAGCTCACCTCCCGGGGTCCGCACAGATACGCAGTATTTT | CASSSPPGVRTDTQYF
NA | TRBJ2-1 | TRBV20-1 | NA | TGCAGTGCTAGAGCGAGCGGAGACCTTTACAATGAGCAGTTCTTC | CSARASGDLYNEQFF
NA | TRBJ1-4 | TRBV6-6 | TRBD1 | TGTGCCAGCAGCCGACAGGGCGCAACTAATGAAAAACTGTTTTTT | CASSRQGATNEKLFF
NA | TRBJ1-4 | TRBV25-1 | NA | TGTGCCAGCAGGGCCGCCGACGAACCGGGACATCTGTTTTTT | CASRAADEPGHLFF
NA | TRBJ2-7 | TRBV6-5 | TRBD2 | TGTGCCAGCAGATCCCTGGGACTAGCGACCTACGAGCAGTACTTC | CASRSLGLATYEQYF
NA | TRBJ2-7 | TRBV5-1 | TRBD1 | TGCGCCAGCAGCTTCGCGACAGGGGGGTCCTACGAGCAGTACTTC | CASSFATGGSYEQYF
NA | TRBJ1-1 | TRBV5-1 | TRBD1 | TGCGCCAGCAGCGTGGCAGGGGGCGAAACTGAAGCTTTCTTT | CASSVAGGETEAFF
few | TRBJ2-3 | TRBV9 | NA | TGTGCCAGCAGCCTTCGACAGGGAGGGGTGGGTACGCAGTATTTT | CASSLRQGGVGTQYF
once | TRBJ1-1 | TRBV5-1 | NA | TGCGCCAGCTGGTTAGCTCCAGGCGTAGCCACTGAAGCTTTCTTT | CASWLAPGVATEAFF
NA | TRBJ1-6 | TRBV20-1 | NA | TGCAGTGCTATCGGGGGAAGTAATTCACCCCTCCACTTT | CSAIGGSNSPLHF
NA | TRBJ1-6 | TRBV20-1 | NA | TGCAGTGCTAGTACTGCTTGGGATGTTTGGTATTCACCCCTCCACTTT | CSASTAWDVWYSPLHF
NA | TRBJ1-5 | TRBV18 | TRBD1 | TGTGCCAGCTCACCGGCTGGACAGGGGGGGCCCCAGCATTTT | CASSPAGQGGPQHF
NA | TRBJ2-3 | TRBV6-1 | NA | TGTGCCAGCACCTTGGAACGGGGGACCGATACGCAGTATTTT | CASTLERGTDTQYF
NA | TRBJ2-7 | TRBV4-1 | NA | TGCGCCAGCAGCCAAGAAGGATTCCGAGGACAACTTCTATACGAGCAGTACTTC | CASSQEGFRGQLLYEQYF
once | TRBJ2-4 | TRBV12-3/TRBV12-4 | NA | TGTGCCAGCTTATGTAGCACAGGGAATCAGGGTGAGCAGTACTTC | CASLCSTGNQGEQYF
NA | TRBJ2-2 | TRBV5-1 | NA | TGCGCCAGCAGCCCGAGGGACGGTAGCGCCGGGGAGCTGTTTTTT | CASSPRDGSAGELFF
NA | TRBJ2-1 | TRBV20-1 | NA | TGCAGTGCTAGACCTACCGAAAGGACTTACAATGAGCAGTTCTTC | CSARPTERTYNEQFF
NA | TRBJ2-7 | TRBV6-2/TRBV6-3 | TRBD1 | TGTGCCAGCAGTGACTCGACAGGGGGCTACGAGCAGTACTTC | CASSDSTGGYEQYF
NA | TRBJ1-2 | TRBV20-1 | NA | TGCAGTGCTAGAAAGTTCAGCGGCGGCTACACCTTC | CSARKFSGGYTF
few | TRBJ2-6 | TRBV5-1 | NA | TGCGCCAGCAGCCCCGGGGTGGCGTTCATCTCTGGGGCCAACGTCCTGACTTTC | CASSPGVAFISGANVLTF
few | TRBJ1-2 | TRBV5-1 | TRBD1 | TGCGCCAGCAGCTTGGACTACAATCCGGGACAGGGACGATATGGCTACACCTTC | CASSLDYNPGQGRYGYTF
once | TRBJ1-6 | TRBV4-2 | NA | TGTGCCAGCAGCCCACAGCGACAGCTCATGACACCCCTCCACTTT | CASSPQRQLMTPLHF
NA | TRBJ1-5 | TRBV9 | NA | TGTGCCAGCAGCGTAGCCGGGGGCAGTCAGCCCCAGCATTTT | CASSVAGGSQPQHF
few | TRBJ2-3 | TRBV20-1 | NA | TGCAGTGCTTTGGGCGGCACAGGGAGTCTAGATACGCAGTATTTT | CSALGGTGSLDTQYF
NA | TRBJ2-3 | TRBV5-5 | NA | TGTGCCAGCAGTCCGTTCCGGGGCACAGATACGCAGTATTTT | CASSPFRGTDTQYF
NA | TRBJ1-5 | TRBV12-3/TRBV12-4 | TRBD1 | TGTGCCAGCAGTTTCGGACAGGGTAGCAATCAGCCCCAGCATTTT | CASSFGQGSNQPQHF
NA | TRBJ1-6 | TRBV12-3/TRBV12-4 | NA | TGTGCCAGCAGTTTGAGGGAGGCAGGGCTTAATTCACCCCTCCACTTT | CASSLREAGLNSPLHF
NA | TRBJ2-3 | TRBV18 | NA | TGTGCCAGCTCGCCACCGGGACCCACAGATACGCAGTATTTT | CASSPPGPTDTQYF
few | TRBJ1-2 | TRBV25-1 | TRBD1 | TGTGCCAGCAGTGAAGAAGCTCGGGACAGGGGCGACTATGGCTACACCTTC | CASSEEARDRGDYGYTF
NA | TRBJ2-7 | TRBV12-3/TRBV12-4 | NA | TGTGCCAGCAGGGCAGCCTTTCACCTCTACGAGCAGTACTTC | CASRAAFHLYEQYF
NA | TRBJ2-5 | TRBV10-3 | NA | TGTGCCATCAGACAGCACAATGAGCAGTACTTC | CAIRQHNEQYF
NA | TRBJ1-2 | TRBV7-9 | NA | TGTGCCAGCAGCTTAGATGGGGGCTACACCTTC | CASSLDGGYTF